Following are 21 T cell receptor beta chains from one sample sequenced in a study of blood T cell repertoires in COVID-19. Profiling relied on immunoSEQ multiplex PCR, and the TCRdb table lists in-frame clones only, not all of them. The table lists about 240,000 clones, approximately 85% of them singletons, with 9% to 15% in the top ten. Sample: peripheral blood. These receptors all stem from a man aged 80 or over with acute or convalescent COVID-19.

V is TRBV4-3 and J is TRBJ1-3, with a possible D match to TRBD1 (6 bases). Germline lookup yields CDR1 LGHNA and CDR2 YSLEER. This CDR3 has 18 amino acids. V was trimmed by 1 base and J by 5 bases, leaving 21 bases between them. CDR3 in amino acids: CASSQAFAGTPERNTIYF. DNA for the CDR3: TGCGCCAGCAGCCAAGCATTTGCCGGGACACCCGAAAGAAACACCATATATTTT.

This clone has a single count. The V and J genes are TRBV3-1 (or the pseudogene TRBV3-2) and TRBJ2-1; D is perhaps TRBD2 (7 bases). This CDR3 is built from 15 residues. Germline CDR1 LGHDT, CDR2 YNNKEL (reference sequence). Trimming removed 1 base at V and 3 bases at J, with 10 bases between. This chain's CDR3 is CASSQVGGLYNEQFF. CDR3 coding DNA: TGTGCCAGCAGCCAAGTCGGGGGGCTCTACAATGAGCAGTTCTTC.

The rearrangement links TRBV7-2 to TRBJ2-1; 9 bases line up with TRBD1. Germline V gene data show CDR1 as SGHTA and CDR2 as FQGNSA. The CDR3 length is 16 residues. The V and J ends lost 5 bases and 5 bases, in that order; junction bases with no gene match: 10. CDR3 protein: CASSPRVGQGNNEQFF. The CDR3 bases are TGTGCCAGCAGCCCTAGGGTGGGACAGGGAAACAATGAGCAGTTCTTC.

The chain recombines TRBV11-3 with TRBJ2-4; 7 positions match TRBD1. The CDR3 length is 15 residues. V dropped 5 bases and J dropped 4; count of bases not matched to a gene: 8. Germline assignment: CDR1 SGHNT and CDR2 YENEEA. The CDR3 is CASSRGGGSKNIQYF. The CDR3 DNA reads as TGTGCCAGCAGCCGAGGGGGCGGGTCGAAAAACATTCAGTACTTC.

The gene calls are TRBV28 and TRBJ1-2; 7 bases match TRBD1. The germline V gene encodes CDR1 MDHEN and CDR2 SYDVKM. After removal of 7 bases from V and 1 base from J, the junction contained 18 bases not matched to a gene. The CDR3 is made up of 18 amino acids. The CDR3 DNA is TGTGCCAGCAACCTTCTTCCGGGACAGCCCCAATTTAACTATGGCTACACCTTC. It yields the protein CASNLLPGQPQFNYGYTF.

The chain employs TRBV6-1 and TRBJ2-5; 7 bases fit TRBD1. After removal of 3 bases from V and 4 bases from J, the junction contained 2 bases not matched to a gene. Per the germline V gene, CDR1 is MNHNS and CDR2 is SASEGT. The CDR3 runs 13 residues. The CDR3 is CASSETGRETQYF. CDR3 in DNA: TGTGCCAGCAGTGAGACAGGGCGAGAGACCCAGTACTTC.

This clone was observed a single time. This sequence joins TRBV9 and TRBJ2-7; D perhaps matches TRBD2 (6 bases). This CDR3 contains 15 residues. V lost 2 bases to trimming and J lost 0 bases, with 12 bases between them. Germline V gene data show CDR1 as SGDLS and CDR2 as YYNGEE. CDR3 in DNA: TGTGCCAGCAGCGTGGGGGACTCCTTCTCCTACGAGCAGTACTTC. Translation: CASSVGDSFSYEQYF.

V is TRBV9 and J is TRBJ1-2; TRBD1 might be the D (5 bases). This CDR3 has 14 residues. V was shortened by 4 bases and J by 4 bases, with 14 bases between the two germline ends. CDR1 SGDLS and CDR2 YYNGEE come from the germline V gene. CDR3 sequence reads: CASSSADTVYGYTF. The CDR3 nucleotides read TGTGCCAGCAGCTCCGCGGACACCGTCTATGGCTACACCTTC.

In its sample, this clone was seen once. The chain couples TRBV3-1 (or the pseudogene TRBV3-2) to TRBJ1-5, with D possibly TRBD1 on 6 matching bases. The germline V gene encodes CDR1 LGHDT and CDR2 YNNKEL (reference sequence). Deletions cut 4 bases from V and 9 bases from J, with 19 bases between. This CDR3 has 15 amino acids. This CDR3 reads CASSLRGGGGLPQHF. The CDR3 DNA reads TGTGCCAGCAGCCTCCGGGGGGGAGGGGGTCTGCCCCAGCATTTT.

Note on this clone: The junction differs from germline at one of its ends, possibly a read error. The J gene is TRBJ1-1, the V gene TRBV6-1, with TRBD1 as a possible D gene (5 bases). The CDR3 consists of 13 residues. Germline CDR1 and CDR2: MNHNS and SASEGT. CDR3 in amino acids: CASGDRQNTEAFF. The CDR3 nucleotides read TGTGCCAGCGGTGACAGACAGAACACTGAAGCTTTCTTT.

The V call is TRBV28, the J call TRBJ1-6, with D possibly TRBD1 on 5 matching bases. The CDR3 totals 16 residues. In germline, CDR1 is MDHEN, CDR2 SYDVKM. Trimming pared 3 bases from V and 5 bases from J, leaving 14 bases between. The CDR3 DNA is TGTGCCAGCAGTTTCGCCGCAGGGCACAATAATTCACCCCTCCACTTT. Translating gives CASSFAAGHNNSPLHF. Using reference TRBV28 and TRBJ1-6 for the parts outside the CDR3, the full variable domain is DVKVTQSSRYLVKRTGEKVFLECVQDMDHENMFWYRQDPGLGLRLIYFSYDVKMKEKGDIPEGYSVSREKKERFSLILESASTNQTSMYLCASSFAAGHNNSPLHFGNGTRLTVT.

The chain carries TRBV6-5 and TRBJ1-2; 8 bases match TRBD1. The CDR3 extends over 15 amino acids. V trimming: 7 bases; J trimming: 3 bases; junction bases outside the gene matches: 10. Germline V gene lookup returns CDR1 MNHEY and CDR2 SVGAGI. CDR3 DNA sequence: TGTGCCAGCACTCACAGGGGGAACCGGGACTATGGCTACACCTTC. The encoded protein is CASTHRGNRDYGYTF.

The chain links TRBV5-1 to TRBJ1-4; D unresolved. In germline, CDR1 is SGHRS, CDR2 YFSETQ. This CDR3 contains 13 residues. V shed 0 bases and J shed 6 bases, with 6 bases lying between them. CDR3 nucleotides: TGCGCCAGCAGCTTGGGGCTCGATGAAAAACTGTTTTTT. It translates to CASSLGLDEKLFF.

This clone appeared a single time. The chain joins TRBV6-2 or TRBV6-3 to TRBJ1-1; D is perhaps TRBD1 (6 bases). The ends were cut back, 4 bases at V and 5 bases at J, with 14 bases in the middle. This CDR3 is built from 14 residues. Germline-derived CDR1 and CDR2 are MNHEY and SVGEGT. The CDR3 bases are TGTGCCAGCAGTTTTACAGGGTCGAGAACTGAAGCTTTCTTT. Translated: CASSFTGSRTEAFF.

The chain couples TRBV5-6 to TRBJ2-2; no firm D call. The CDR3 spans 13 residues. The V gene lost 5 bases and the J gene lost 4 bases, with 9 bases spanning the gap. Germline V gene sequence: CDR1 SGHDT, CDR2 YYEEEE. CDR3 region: CASSDGRTGELFF. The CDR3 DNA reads TGTGCCAGCAGTGATGGGCGCACCGGGGAGCTGTTTTTT. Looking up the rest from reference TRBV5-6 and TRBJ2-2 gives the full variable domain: DAGVTQSPTHLIKTRGQQVTLRCSPKSGHDTVSWYQQALGQGPQFIFQYYEEEERQRGNFPDRFSGHQFPNYSSELNVNALLLGDSALYLCASSDGRTGELFFGEGSRLTVL.

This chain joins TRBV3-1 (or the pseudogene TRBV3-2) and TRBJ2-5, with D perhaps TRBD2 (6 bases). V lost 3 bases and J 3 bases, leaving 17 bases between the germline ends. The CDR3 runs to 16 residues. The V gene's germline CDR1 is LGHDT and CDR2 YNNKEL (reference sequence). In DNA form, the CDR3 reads TGTGCCAGCAGCCAGCTAGGGACTGGAATTAAAGAGACCCAGTACTTC. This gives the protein CASSQLGTGIKETQYF.

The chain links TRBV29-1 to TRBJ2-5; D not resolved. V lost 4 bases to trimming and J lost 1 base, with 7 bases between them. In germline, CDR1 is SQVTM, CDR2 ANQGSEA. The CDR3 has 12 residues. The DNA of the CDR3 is TGCAGCGTTGGACTGATCCAAGAGACCCAGTACTTC. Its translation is CSVGLIQETQYF.

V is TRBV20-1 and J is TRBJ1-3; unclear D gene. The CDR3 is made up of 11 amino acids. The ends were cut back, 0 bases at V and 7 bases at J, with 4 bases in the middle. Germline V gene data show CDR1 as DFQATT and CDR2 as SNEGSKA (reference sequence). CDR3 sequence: CSARDPNTIYF. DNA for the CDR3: TGCAGTGCTAGAGATCCGAACACCATATATTTT.

CDR3 nucleotide sequence: TGTGCCAGCAGTTTATCGCCAGGGCTCTATGGCTACACCTTC. Translation: CASSLSPGLYGYTF. The chain carries TRBV27 and TRBJ1-2; D possibly corresponds to TRBD1 (5 bases). Trimming pared 0 bases from V and 4 bases from J, leaving 9 bases between. The CDR3 contains 14 residues. Looked up from germline, CDR1 is MNHEY and CDR2 is SMNVEV (reference sequence).

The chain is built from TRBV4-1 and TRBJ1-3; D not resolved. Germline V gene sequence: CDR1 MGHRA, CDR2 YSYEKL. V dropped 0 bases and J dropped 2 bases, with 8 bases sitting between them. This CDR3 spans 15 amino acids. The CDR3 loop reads CASSQDMTTGNTIYF. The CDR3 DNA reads TGCGCCAGCAGCCAAGATATGACAACTGGAAACACCATATATTTT.

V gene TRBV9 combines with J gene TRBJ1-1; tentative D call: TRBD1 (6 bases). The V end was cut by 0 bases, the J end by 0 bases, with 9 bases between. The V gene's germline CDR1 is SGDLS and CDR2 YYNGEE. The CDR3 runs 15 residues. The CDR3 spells CASSVAQGMNTEAFF. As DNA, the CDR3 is TGTGCCAGCAGCGTAGCGCAGGGGATGAACACTGAAGCTTTCTTT.